These T cell receptor beta chains were read from a single sample in a study of cytomegalovirus exposure and HLA in healthy donors. The repertoire was sequenced with immunoSEQ multiplex PCR; TCRdb's copy has only in-frame clones and lacks some. Found here are 150,000 to 180,000 clones, approximately 86% of them singletons; the top ten hold about a fifth. Sequencing was done on a sample of PBMCs. All receptors derive from a young man in good health and CMV-seropositive. The CDR3 runs from the conserved cysteine through the conserved F or W. D genes are given only for firm matches. Clone size, where shown, is once, few, many, or a class for clones that have expanded.

D gene	V gene	clone size	J gene	CDR3 protein	CDR3 DNA
NA	TRBV11-2	NA	TRBJ1-2	CASSPVKGDLSHTF	TGTGCCAGCAGCCCCGTGAAGGGAGATCTTTCCCACACCTTC
TRBD1	TRBV6-1	NA	TRBJ2-7	CASKAGGAWEQYF	TGTGCCAGCAAGGCAGGGGGCGCCTGGGAGCAGTACTTC
NA	TRBV19	NA	TRBJ1-2	CASGSRLGRDGYTF	TGTGCCAGTGGGTCGAGGTTGGGGAGAGATGGCTACACCTTC
NA	TRBV25-1	NA	TRBJ1-4	CASSKPGRSGSNEKLFF	TGTGCCAGCAGTAAACCCGGGAGGTCAGGTTCCAATGAAAAACTGTTTTTT
TRBD2	TRBV5-1	NA	TRBJ2-3	CASSSQTSGGGKDTQYF	TGCGCCAGCAGCTCCCAGACTAGCGGGGGGGGAAAGGATACGCAGTATTTT
TRBD1	TRBV11-2	NA	TRBJ1-3	CASSFLQTGGGNTIYF	TGTGCCAGCAGTTTTCTCCAGACAGGGGGTGGAAACACCATATATTTT
TRBD1	TRBV7-8	NA	TRBJ2-2	CASRDGTGYTGELFF	TGTGCCAGCAGAGATGGGACAGGCTACACCGGGGAGCTGTTTTTT
TRBD1	TRBV30	NA	TRBJ1-5	CAWNQGGNQPQHF	TGTGCCTGGAACCAGGGGGGCAATCAGCCCCAGCATTTT
TRBD1	TRBV7-2	NA	TRBJ2-7	CASSLAGTGYEQYF	TGTGCCAGCAGCTTAGCCGGGACAGGTTACGAGCAGTACTTC
NA	TRBV4-2	NA	TRBJ2-4	CASSRTRGELEKNIQYF	TGTGCCAGCAGCCGGACCCGTGGGGAACTAGAAAAAAACATTCAGTACTTC
TRBD2	TRBV4-3	NA	TRBJ2-3	CASSQVAGGVTDTQYF	TGCGCCAGCAGCCAAGTAGCGGGGGGGGTCACAGATACGCAGTATTTT
NA	TRBV4-1	NA	TRBJ1-4	CASSREYLTVTALEKLFF	TGCGCCAGCAGCCGGGAATACCTCACGGTGACAGCATTAGAAAAACTGTTTTTT
TRBD1	TRBV7-9	NA	TRBJ2-7	CASSPRDRSYYEQYF	TGTGCCAGCAGCCCTAGGGACAGATCTTACTACGAGCAGTACTTC
TRBD2	TRBV19	NA	TRBJ2-2	CASSIPGGNTGELFF	TGTGCCAGTAGTATTCCGGGGGGGAACACCGGGGAGCTGTTTTTT
NA	TRBV11-1	NA	TRBJ1-2	CASSLAVAGLVGTNGYTF	TGTGCCAGCAGCTTAGCCGTTGCAGGACTCGTTGGGACTAACGGCTACACCTTC
TRBD1	TRBV27	NA	TRBJ1-4	CASSLQGVNEKLFF	TGTGCCAGCAGTTTACAGGGGGTTAATGAAAAACTGTTTTTT
NA	TRBV6-5	NA	TRBJ2-5	CASSYGRQKETQYF	TGTGCCAGCAGTTACGGTCGACAGAAAGAGACCCAGTACTTC
TRBD1	TRBV9	NA	TRBJ2-7	CASSEGQGYEQYF	TGTGCCAGCAGCGAGGGACAGGGTTACGAGCAGTACTTC
TRBD2	TRBV9	NA	TRBJ2-3	CASSLGTSGTIGSTDTQYF	TGTGCCAGCAGCCTGGGGACTAGCGGGACCATTGGGAGCACAGATACGCAGTATTTT
NA	TRBV19	once	TRBJ2-6	CASSSQGVSGANVLTF	TGTGCCAGTAGTAGCCAGGGTGTGTCTGGGGCCAACGTCCTGACTTTC
TRBD2	TRBV4-3	NA	TRBJ2-1	CASSQEEGSGYNEQFF	TGCGCCAGCAGCCAAGAAGAAGGTAGCGGGTACAATGAGCAGTTCTTC
NA	TRBV5-1	few	TRBJ1-1	CASSFNTVNTEAFF	TGCGCCAGCAGCTTCAATACAGTGAACACTGAAGCTTTCTTT
TRBD1	TRBV9	NA	TRBJ2-2	CASGGTGGTGELFF	TGTGCCAGCGGAGGGACAGGGGGCACCGGGGAGCTGTTTTTT
NA	TRBV9	NA	TRBJ1-2	CASSPGGAGAGYGYTF	TGTGCCAGCAGCCCCGGGGGGGCAGGGGCAGGCTATGGCTACACCTTC
NA	TRBV30	once	TRBJ2-3	CAWSVSRVADTQYF	TGTGCCTGGAGTGTGTCCAGGGTAGCAGATACGCAGTATTTT
NA	TRBV6-1	NA	TRBJ1-2	CASSERRGSYGYTF	TGTGCCAGCAGTGAAAGGAGGGGAAGCTATGGCTACACCTTC
NA	TRBV4-3	NA	TRBJ1-2	CASSQEEGIYGYTF	TGCGCCAGCAGCCAAGAGGAGGGGATCTATGGCTACACCTTC
NA	TRBV7-2	NA	TRBJ2-7	CASSSRRDEQYF	TGTGCCAGCAGCTCCCGACGGGACGAGCAGTACTTC
NA	TRBV5-1	NA	TRBJ1-5	CASQQQGSRAISNQPQHF	TGCGCCAGTCAACAGCAGGGTTCCCGGGCGATAAGCAATCAGCCCCAGCATTTT
TRBD2	TRBV7-2	NA	TRBJ2-7	CASSWGGGSYEQYF	TGTGCCAGCAGCTGGGGGGGAGGATCCTACGAGCAGTACTTC
NA	TRBV10-3	NA	TRBJ2-5	CAISDPGAGVETQYF	TGTGCCATCAGTGACCCGGGAGCCGGAGTGGAGACCCAGTACTTC
TRBD1	TRBV28	NA	TRBJ1-5	CASSGQGGEPQHF	TGTGCCAGCTCGGGACAGGGAGGGGAGCCCCAGCATTTT
NA	TRBV6-1	NA	TRBJ2-7	CASSESGPYEQYF	TGTGCCAGCAGTGAATCTGGGCCCTACGAGCAGTACTTC
TRBD2	TRBV29-1	NA	TRBJ2-7	CSVTTSGSSYEQYF	TGCAGCGTTACGACTAGCGGGAGCTCCTACGAGCAGTACTTC
TRBD2	TRBV27	NA	TRBJ2-1	CASSLSRLAGNEQFF	TGTGCCAGCAGTTTATCTAGGCTAGCGGGCAATGAGCAGTTCTTC
TRBD1	TRBV19	NA	TRBJ1-4	CASMESGQNEKLFF	TGTGCCAGTATGGAATCGGGACAGAATGAAAAACTGTTTTTT
NA	TRBV7-2	NA	TRBJ2-5	CASSPSSLPYQETQYF	TGTGCCAGCAGCCCCTCGTCCCTCCCCTACCAAGAGACCCAGTACTTC
TRBD2	TRBV18	NA	TRBJ2-1	CASSPRGGQNNEQFF	TGTGCCAGCTCACCTCGGGGGGGCCAGAACAATGAGCAGTTCTTC
TRBD2	TRBV13	NA	TRBJ2-2	CASSPGLAGAGELFF	TGTGCCAGCAGCCCGGGACTAGCGGGCGCCGGGGAGCTGTTTTTT
NA	TRBV5-1	NA	TRBJ2-1	CASSPRASVGEQFF	TGCGCCAGCAGCCCCAGGGCGTCGGTAGGTGAGCAGTTCTTC
NA	TRBV6-5	NA	TRBJ2-1	CASSNSRGGYNEQFF	TGTGCCAGCAGTAATTCCAGAGGCGGCTACAATGAGCAGTTCTTC
TRBD2	TRBV2	NA	TRBJ2-3	CASTLAGGSDTQYF	TGTGCCAGCACCCTAGCGGGGGGCTCAGATACGCAGTATTTT
NA	TRBV6-1	once	TRBJ2-1	CAIPTGTLEEQFF	TGTGCCATACCTACTGGGACACTGGAGGAGCAGTTCTTC
NA	TRBV6-5	NA	TRBJ1-1	CASSYGFGVRDTEAFF	TGTGCCAGCAGTTACGGGTTCGGAGTCAGGGACACTGAAGCTTTCTTT
TRBD2	TRBV19	few	TRBJ2-1	CASSIGGLPSYNEQFF	TGTGCCAGTAGTATAGGGGGACTACCATCCTACAATGAGCAGTTCTTC
NA	TRBV7-3	NA	TRBJ2-2	CASSYSGGNTGELFF	TGTGCCAGCAGCTACTCCGGGGGGAACACCGGGGAGCTGTTTTTT
NA	TRBV5-4	NA	TRBJ2-3	CASSFEGGVRTDTQYF	TGTGCCAGCAGCTTTGAAGGGGGGGTACGCACAGATACGCAGTATTTT
NA	TRBV9	NA	TRBJ1-2	CASSVAPGGLDYGYTF	TGTGCCAGCAGCGTAGCCCCAGGTGGGTTGGACTATGGCTACACCTTC
TRBD1	TRBV19	NA	TRBJ1-6	CASRGQGSSYNSPLHF	TGTGCCAGTAGGGGACAGGGGAGTTCCTATAATTCACCCCTCCACTTT
TRBD1	TRBV6-1	few	TRBJ2-3	CASSGTGGASDTQYF	TGTGCCAGCAGTGGGACAGGGGGCGCATCAGATACGCAGTATTTT
TRBD1	TRBV7-8	NA	TRBJ1-4	CASRINRGREKLFF	TGTGCCAGCAGGATCAACAGGGGTCGTGAAAAACTGTTTTTT
TRBD2	TRBV30	NA	TRBJ2-2	CAWSTTSGVNTGELFF	TGTGCCTGGAGTACGACTAGCGGGGTGAACACCGGGGAGCTGTTTTTT
NA	TRBV27	NA	TRBJ2-1	CASSSPPRSAYNEQFF	TGTGCCAGCAGTTCCCCTCCGAGGAGCGCCTACAATGAGCAGTTCTTC
NA	TRBV30	NA	TRBJ2-2	CAWDFTGSGELFF	TGTGCCTGGGATTTCACAGGATCCGGGGAGCTGTTTTTT
NA	TRBV5-3	NA	TRBJ1-5	CARSLTGLPQPQHF	TGTGCCAGAAGTCTTACAGGCCTCCCTCAGCCCCAGCATTTT
NA	TRBV6-4	NA	TRBJ2-1	CASIDGTSNNEQFF	TGTGCCAGCATCGACGGGACATCTAACAATGAGCAGTTCTTC
NA	TRBV4-3	NA	TRBJ2-5	CASSQEVQPLGETQYF	TGCGCCAGCAGCCAAGAGGTGCAACCCCTCGGGGAGACCCAGTACTTC
NA	TRBV18	NA	TRBJ1-1	CASSPRQDGGSAFF	TGTGCCAGCTCACCGCGACAGGATGGAGGATCCGCTTTCTTT
NA	TRBV5-6	NA	TRBJ1-6	CASSWDIGIYNSPLHF	TGTGCCAGCAGCTGGGACATTGGGATCTATAATTCACCCCTCCACTTT
NA	TRBV5-6	NA	TRBJ2-1	CASSFQGLEQFF	TGTGCCAGCAGCTTTCAGGGGCTTGAGCAGTTCTTC